This T cell receptor (beta chain) was retrieved from a study of early T cells in non-severe SARS-CoV-2 infection. Study-level background: Sequenced bulk RNA came from whole blood that was unsorted, and chains were unpaired. Broader study findings: Matching with VDJdb favored anti-spike CD8 responses (missing private and CD4 specificities).

Unique molecular identifiers were affixed to single, distinct cDNA molecules. TCRdb re-called the 5' RACE reads through MiXCR, storing one row per CDR3 protein. The sample yields some 27,000 distinct CDR3 sequences, about 5% seen once. This clonotype was seen ten or more times. Its antigen is undetermined. This CDR3 is 14 amino acids long. Germline loops: CDR1 SEHNR, CDR2 FQNEAQ (reference sequence). V shed 5 bases and J shed 3 bases, with 10 bases lying between them. The sequence came from an adult who was a healthcare worker with PCR-confirmed SARS-CoV-2 infection or an uninfected control (not recorded which). The specimen was whole blood. J is TRBJ2-2 and V is TRBV7-9; either TRBD1 or TRBD2 may fit D (5 bases each). Here the CDR3 reads CASSIQGDTGELFF. For the CDR3, the DNA is TGTGCCAGCAGCATCCAGGGAGACACCGGGGAGCTGTTTTTT.